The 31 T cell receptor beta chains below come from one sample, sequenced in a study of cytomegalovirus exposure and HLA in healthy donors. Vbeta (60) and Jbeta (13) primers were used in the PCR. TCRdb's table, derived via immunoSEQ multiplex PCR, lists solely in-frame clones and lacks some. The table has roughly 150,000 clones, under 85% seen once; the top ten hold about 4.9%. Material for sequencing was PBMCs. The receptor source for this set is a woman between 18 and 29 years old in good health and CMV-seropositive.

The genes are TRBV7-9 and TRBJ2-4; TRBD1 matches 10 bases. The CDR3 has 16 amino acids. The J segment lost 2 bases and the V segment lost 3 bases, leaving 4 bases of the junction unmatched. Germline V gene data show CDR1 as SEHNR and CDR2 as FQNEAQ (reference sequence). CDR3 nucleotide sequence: TGTGCCAGCAGCTTCGGGACAGGGGAGTCCAAAAACATTCAGTACTTC. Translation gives CASSFGTGESKNIQYF.

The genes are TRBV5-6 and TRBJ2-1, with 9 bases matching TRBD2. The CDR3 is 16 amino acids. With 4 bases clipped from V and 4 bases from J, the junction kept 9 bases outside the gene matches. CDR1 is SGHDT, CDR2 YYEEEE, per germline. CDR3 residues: CASSRVAGEKYNEQFF. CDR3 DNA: TGTGCCAGCAGCCGCGTAGCGGGGGAGAAATACAATGAGCAGTTCTTC.

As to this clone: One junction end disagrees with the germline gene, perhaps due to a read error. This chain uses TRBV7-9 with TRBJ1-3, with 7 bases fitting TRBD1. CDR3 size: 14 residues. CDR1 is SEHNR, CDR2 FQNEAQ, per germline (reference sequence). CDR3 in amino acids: CSSSPDRDGNTIYF. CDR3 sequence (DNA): TGTTCCAGCAGCCCAGACAGGGACGGAAACACCATATATTTT.

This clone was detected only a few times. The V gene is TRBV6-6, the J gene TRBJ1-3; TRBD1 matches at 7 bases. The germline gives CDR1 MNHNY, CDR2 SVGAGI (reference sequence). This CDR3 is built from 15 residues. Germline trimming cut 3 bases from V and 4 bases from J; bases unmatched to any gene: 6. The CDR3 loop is CASSYTTGPGNTIYF. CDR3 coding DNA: TGTGCCAGCAGTTATACGACAGGGCCCGGAAACACCATATATTTT.

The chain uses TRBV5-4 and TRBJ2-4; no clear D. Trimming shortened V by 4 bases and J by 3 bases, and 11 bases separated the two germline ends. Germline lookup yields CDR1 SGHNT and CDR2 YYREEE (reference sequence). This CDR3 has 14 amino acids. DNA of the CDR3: TGTGCCAGCAGCCCCCCCGGAGACAAAAACATTCAGTACTTC. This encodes CASSPPGDKNIQYF.

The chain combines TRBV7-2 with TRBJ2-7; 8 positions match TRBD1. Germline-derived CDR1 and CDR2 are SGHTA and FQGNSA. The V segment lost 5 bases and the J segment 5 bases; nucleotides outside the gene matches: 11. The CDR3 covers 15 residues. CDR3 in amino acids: CASSLSDRALNEQYF. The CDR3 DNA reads TGTGCCAGCAGCCTTTCGGACAGGGCTCTCAACGAGCAGTACTTC.

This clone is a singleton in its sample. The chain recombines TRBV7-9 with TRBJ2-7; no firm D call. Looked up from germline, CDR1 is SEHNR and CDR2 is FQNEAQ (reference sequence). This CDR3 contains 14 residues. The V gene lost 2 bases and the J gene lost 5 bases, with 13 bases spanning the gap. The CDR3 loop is CASSLLTGNDEQYF. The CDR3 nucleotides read TGTGCCAGCAGCTTACTAACTGGTAACGACGAGCAGTACTTC.

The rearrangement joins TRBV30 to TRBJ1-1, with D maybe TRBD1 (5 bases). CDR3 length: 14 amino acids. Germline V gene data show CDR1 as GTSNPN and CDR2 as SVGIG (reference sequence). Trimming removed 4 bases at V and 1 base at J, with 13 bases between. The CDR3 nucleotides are TGTGCCTGGAAGGTTGACAGAACGAACACTGAAGCTTTCTTT. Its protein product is CAWKVDRTNTEAFF.

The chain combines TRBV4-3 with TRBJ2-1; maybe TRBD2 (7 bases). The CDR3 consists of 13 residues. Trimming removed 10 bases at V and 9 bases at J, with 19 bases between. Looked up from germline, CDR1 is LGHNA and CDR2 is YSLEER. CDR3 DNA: TGCGCCACTGGCTGGGGGGGCCTTAGTGAGCAGTTCTTC. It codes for CATGWGGLSEQFF.

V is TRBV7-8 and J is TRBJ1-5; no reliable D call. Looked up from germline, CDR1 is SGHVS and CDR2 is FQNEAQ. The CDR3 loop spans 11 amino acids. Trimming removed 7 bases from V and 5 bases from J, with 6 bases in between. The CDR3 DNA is TGTGCCAGCATTGTCGATCAGCCCCAGCATTTT. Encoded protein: CASIVDQPQHF.

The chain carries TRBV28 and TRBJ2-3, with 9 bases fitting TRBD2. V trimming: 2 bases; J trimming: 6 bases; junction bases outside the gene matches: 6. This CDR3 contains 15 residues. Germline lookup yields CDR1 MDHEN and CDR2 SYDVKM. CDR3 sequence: CASSLAGLAGDTQYF. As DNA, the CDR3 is TGTGCCAGCAGTTTAGCGGGGCTAGCGGGGGATACGCAGTATTTT.

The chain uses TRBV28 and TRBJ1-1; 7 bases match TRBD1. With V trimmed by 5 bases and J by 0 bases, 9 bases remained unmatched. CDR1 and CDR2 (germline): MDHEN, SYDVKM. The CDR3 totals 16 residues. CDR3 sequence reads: CASSPGTATMNTEAFF. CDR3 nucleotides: TGTGCCAGCAGTCCGGGGACAGCGACTATGAACACTGAAGCTTTCTTT.

CDR3 bases: TGTGCCAGCAGCCAAACGGGAACCCAAGAGACCCAGTACTTC. Its protein product is CASSQTGTQETQYF. The gene calls are TRBV7-3 and TRBJ2-5; the D gene is possibly TRBD2 (5 bases). The CDR3 covers 14 residues. Trimming took 5 bases from V and 1 from J, leaving 11 bases between them. CDR1 SGHTA and CDR2 FQGTGA come from the germline V gene.

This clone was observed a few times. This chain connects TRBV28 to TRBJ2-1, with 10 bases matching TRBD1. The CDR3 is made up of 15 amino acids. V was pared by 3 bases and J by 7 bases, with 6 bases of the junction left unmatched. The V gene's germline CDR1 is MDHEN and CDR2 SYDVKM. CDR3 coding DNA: TGTGCCAGCAGTTTGGTGAGGGACAGGGGAAATGAGCAGTTCTTC. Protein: CASSLVRDRGNEQFF.

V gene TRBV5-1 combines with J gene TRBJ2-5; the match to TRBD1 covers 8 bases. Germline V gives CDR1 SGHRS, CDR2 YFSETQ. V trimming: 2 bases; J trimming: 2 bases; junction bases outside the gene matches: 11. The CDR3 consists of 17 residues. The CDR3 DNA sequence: TGCGCCAGCAGCTTCAGGGGGCCCCTGTCCCCTCAAGAGACCCAGTACTTC. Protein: CASSFRGPLSPQETQYF. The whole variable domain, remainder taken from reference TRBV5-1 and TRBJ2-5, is KAGVTQTPRYLIKTRGQQVTLSCSPISGHRSVSWYQQTPGQGLQFLFEYFSETQRNKGNFPGRFSGRQFSNSRSEMNVSTLELGDSALYLCASSFRGPLSPQETQYFGPGTRLLVL.

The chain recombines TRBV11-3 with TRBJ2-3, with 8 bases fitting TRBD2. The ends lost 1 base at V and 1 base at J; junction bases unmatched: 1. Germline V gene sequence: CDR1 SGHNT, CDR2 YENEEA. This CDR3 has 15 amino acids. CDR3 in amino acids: CASSLGAGGTDTQYF. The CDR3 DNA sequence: TGTGCCAGCAGCTTAGGAGCGGGGGGCACAGATACGCAGTATTTT.

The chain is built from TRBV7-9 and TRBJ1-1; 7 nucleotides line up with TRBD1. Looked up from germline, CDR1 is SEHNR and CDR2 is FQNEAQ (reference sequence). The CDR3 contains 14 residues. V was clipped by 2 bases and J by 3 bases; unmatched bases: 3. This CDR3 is CASSLSGTDTEAFF. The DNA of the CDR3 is TGTGCCAGCAGCTTATCGGGGACAGACACTGAAGCTTTCTTT. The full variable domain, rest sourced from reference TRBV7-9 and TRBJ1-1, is DTGVSQNPRHKITKRGQNVTFRCDPISEHNRLYWYRQTLGQGPEFLTYFQNEAQLEKSRLLSDRFSAERPKGSFSTLEIQRTEQGDSAMYLCASSLSGTDTEAFFGQGTRLTVV.

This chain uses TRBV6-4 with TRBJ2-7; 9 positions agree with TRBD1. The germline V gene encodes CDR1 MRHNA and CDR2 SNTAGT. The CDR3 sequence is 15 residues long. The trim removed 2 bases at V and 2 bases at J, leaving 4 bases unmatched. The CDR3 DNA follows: TGTGCCAGCAGTGACACGGGACAGGGAACCTACGAGCAGTACTTC. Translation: CASSDTGQGTYEQYF.

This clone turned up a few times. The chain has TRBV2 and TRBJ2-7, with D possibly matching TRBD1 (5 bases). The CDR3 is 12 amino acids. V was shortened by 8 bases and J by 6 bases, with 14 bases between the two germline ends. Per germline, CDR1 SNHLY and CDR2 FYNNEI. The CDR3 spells CASQAGKAEQYF. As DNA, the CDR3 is TGTGCCAGCCAAGCAGGGAAGGCCGAGCAGTACTTC.

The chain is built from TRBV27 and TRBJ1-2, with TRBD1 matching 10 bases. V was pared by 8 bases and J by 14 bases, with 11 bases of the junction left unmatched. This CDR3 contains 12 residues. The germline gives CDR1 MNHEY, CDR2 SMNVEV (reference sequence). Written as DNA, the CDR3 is TGTGCCAGCGCGAAAGGGGGGACAGGGGTAACCTTC. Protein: CASAKGGTGVTF.

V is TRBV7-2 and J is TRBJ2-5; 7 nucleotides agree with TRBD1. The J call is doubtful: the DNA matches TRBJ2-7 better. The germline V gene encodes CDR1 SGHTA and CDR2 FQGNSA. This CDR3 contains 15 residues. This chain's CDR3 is CASSLNRGLTYEQYF. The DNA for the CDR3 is TGTGCCAGCAGCTTAAATAGGGGGCTTACATACGAGCAGTACTTC.

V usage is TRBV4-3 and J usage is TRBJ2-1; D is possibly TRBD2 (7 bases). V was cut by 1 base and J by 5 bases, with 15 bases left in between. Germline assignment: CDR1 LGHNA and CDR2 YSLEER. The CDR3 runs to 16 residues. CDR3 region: CASSQGSGGFDNEQFF. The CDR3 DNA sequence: TGCGCCAGCAGCCAAGGTTCGGGGGGCTTCGACAATGAGCAGTTCTTC.

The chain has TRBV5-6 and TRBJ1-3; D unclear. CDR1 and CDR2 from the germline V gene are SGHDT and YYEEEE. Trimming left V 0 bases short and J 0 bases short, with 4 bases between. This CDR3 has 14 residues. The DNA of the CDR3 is TGTGCCAGCAGCTTGGCAGTCTCTGGAAACACCATATATTTT. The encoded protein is CASSLAVSGNTIYF.

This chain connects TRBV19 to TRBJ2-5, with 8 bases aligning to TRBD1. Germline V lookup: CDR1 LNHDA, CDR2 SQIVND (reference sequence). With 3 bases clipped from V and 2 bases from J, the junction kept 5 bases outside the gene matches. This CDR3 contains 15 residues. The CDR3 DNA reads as TGTGCCAGTAGTATTAGAGACAGGGGTCAAGAGACCCAGTACTTC. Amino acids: CASSIRDRGQETQYF.

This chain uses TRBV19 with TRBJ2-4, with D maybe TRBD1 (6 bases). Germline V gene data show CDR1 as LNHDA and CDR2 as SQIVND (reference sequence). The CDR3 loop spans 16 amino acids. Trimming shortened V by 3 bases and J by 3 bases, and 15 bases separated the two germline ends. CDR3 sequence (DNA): TGTGCCAGTAGTATCAGGGGATGGTTTGACAAAAACATTCAGTACTTC. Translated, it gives CASSIRGWFDKNIQYF.

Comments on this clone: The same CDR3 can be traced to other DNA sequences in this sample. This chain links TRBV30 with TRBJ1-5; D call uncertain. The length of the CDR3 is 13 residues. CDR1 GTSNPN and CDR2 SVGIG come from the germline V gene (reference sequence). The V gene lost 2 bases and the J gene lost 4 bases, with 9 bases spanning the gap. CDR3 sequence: CAWSSSSNQPQHF. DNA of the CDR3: TGTGCCTGGAGTAGTAGTAGTAATCAGCCCCAGCATTTT. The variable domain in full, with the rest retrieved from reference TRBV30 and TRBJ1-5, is SQTIHQWPATLVQPVGSPLSLECTVEGTSNPNLYWYRQAAGRGLQLLFYSVGIGQISSEVPQNLSASRPQDRQFILSSKKLLLSDSGFYLCAWSSSSNQPQHFGDGTRLSIL.

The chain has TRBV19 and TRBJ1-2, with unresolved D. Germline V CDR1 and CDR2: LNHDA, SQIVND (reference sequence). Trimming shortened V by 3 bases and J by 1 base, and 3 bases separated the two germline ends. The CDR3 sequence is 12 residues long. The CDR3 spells CASSISNYGYTF. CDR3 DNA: TGTGCCAGTAGTATCAGTAACTATGGCTACACCTTC. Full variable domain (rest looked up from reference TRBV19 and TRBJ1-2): DGGITQSPKYLFRKEGQNVTLSCEQNLNHDAMYWYRQDPGQGLRLIYYSQIVNDFQKGDIAEGYSVSREKKESFPLTVTSAQKNPTAFYLCASSISNYGYTFGSGTRLTVV.

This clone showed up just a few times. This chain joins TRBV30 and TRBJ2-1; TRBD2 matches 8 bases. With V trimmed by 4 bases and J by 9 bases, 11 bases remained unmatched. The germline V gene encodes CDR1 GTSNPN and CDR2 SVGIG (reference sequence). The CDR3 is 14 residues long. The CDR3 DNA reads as TGTGCCTGGATTCCCCGGGGGGGCCAGGGTGAGCAGTTCTTC. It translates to CAWIPRGGQGEQFF.

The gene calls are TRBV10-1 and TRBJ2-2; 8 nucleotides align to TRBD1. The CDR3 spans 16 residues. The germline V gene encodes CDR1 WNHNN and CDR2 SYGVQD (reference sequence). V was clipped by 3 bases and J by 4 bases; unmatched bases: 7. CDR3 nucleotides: TGCGCCAGCAGTGACCTTGGACAGGGAAGCACCGGGGAGCTGTTTTTT. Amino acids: CASSDLGQGSTGELFF.

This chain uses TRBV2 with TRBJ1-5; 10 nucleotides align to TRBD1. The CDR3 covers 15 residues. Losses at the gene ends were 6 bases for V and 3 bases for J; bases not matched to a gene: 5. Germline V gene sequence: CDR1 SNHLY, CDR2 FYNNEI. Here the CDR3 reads CASRGGQGYNQPQHF. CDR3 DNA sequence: TGTGCCAGCAGGGGGGGACAGGGGTACAATCAGCCCCAGCATTTT.

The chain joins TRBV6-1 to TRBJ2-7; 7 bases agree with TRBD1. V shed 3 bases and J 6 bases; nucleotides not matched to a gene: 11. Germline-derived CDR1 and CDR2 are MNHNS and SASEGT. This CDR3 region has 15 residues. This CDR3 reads CASSDRQGVFGEQYF. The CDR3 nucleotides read TGTGCCAGCAGTGACCGACAGGGTGTTTTCGGCGAGCAGTACTTC.